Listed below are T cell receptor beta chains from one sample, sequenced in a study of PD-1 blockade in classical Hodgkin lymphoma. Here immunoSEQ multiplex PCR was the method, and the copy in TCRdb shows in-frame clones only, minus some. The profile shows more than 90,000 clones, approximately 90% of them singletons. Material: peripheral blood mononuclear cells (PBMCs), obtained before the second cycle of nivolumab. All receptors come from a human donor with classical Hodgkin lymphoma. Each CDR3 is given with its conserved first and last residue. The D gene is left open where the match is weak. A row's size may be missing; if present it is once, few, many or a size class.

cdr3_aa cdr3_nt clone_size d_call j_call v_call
CASSVDGGNNEQFF TGTGCCAGCAGCGTAGATGGTGGGAACAATGAGCAGTTCTTC once - TRBJ2-1 TRBV9
CASKLPPRYGYTF TGCGCCAGCAAGTTACCTCCAAGGTATGGCTACACCTTC - - TRBJ1-2 TRBV5-1
CASSIGPHYSNQPQHF TGTGCCAGTAGTATAGGACCCCATTATAGCAATCAGCCCCAGCATTTT - - TRBJ1-5 TRBV19
CASSGGSTDTQYF TGCGCCAGCAGTGGCGGTAGCACAGATACGCAGTATTTT - - TRBJ2-3 TRBV10-1
CASSYSGVYEQYF TGTGCCAGCAGTTACTCAGGAGTCTACGAGCAGTACTTC - - TRBJ2-7 TRBV6-5
CAWSIGTATEAFF TGTGCCTGGAGTATAGGGACAGCCACTGAAGCTTTCTTT - TRBD1 TRBJ1-1 TRBV30
CSVSTSGPGGIVFF TGCAGCGTTTCGACTAGCGGTCCAGGGGGGATTGTGTTCTTC - TRBD2 TRBJ2-1 TRBV29-1
CASSQGGGAEAFF TGTGCCAGCAGTCAAGGAGGAGGCGCTGAAGCTTTCTTT - - TRBJ1-1 TRBV25-1
CASSRSGRGNEQFF TGTGCCAGCAGCCGCTCGGGGCGGGGCAATGAGCAGTTCTTC - - TRBJ2-1 TRBV11-2
CASSLETGGIGYTF TGTGCCAGCAGCTTAGAAACAGGGGGAATAGGCTACACCTTC - TRBD1 TRBJ1-2 TRBV7-2
CASSGPYEQFF TGTGCCAGCAGCGGGCCCTATGAGCAGTTCTTC - - TRBJ2-1 TRBV11-2
CASGLQGTGNTIYF TGTGCTAGTGGCCTCCAGGGGACTGGAAACACCATATATTTT - - TRBJ1-3 TRBV12-5
CAWSVGSSSYNEQFF TGTGCCTGGAGTGTTGGGTCGAGCTCCTACAATGAGCAGTTCTTC once - TRBJ2-1 TRBV30
CASSYRAGVGTGELFF TGTGCCAGCAGTTACAGGGCGGGGGTCGGCACCGGGGAGCTGTTTTTT - TRBD2 TRBJ2-2 TRBV6-5
CASSFGIQETQYF TGTGCCAGCAGCTTTGGAATCCAAGAGACCCAGTACTTC few - TRBJ2-5 TRBV5-6
CASSPVGKQAYEQYF TGCGCCAGCAGCCCCGTCGGAAAGCAAGCCTACGAGCAGTACTTC once - TRBJ2-7 TRBV4-3
CASSLWGPGQGFNEQFF TGCGCCAGCAGCTTGTGGGGACCGGGACAGGGGTTCAATGAGCAGTTCTTC - TRBD1 TRBJ2-1 TRBV5-1
CASSSNEKLFF TGTGCCAGCAGTTCCAATGAAAAACTGTTTTTT - - TRBJ1-4 TRBV6-1
CASSYSASGNTIYF TGTGCCAGCAGTTACTCCGCCTCTGGAAACACCATATATTTT - - TRBJ1-3 TRBV6-5
CASSSSPRGGEKLFF TGTGCCAGCAGTTCGAGTCCCAGGGGGGGTGAAAAACTGTTTTTT - TRBD1 TRBJ1-4 TRBV2
CASSPRQGRSEKLFF TGTGCCAGCAGCCCCAGACAGGGAAGGAGCGAAAAACTGTTTTTT - TRBD1 TRBJ1-4 TRBV7-2
CASSQAGQGVYEQYF TGCGCCAGCAGCCAAGCGGGACAGGGCGTCTACGAGCAGTACTTC - TRBD1 TRBJ2-7 TRBV4-3
CAWSGGRFNYGYTF TGTGCCTGGTCGGGGGGCCGGTTTAACTATGGCTACACCTTC - - TRBJ1-2 TRBV30
CASSQGPSGYEQYF TGCGCCAGCAGCCAAGGGCCGTCCGGATACGAGCAGTACTTC once - TRBJ2-7 TRBV4-3
CAWQADRTNSPLHF TGTGCCTGGCAAGCGGACAGGACCAATTCACCCCTCCACTTT - TRBD1 TRBJ1-6 TRBV30
CASSIARGTGTKNIQYF TGTGCCAGTAGTATAGCCCGCGGGACAGGTACCAAAAACATTCAGTACTTC - TRBD1 TRBJ2-4 TRBV19
CATSRGDTGPNSPLHF TGTGCCACCAGCAGAGGGGATACAGGGCCGAATTCACCCCTCCACTTT - - TRBJ1-6 TRBV15
CASSLDRAGGYTF TGTGCCAGCAGTTTAGACAGGGCGGGGGGCTACACCTTC - TRBD1 TRBJ1-2 TRBV27
CASSREGATNEKLFF TGTGCCAGCAGCCGGGAGGGGGCAACTAATGAAAAACTGTTTTTT - - TRBJ1-4 TRBV9
CASSLNGFTNTDTQYF TGTGCCAGCAGCTTGAATGGGTTTACTAACACAGATACGCAGTATTTT once - TRBJ2-3 TRBV7-2
CASTWGHGSTDTQYF TGTGCCAGCACCTGGGGGCACGGCAGCACAGATACGCAGTATTTT - - TRBJ2-3 TRBV5-5
CASSLWSGTGELFF TGTGCCAGCAGCTTATGGTCAGGTACCGGGGAGCTGTTTTTT - - TRBJ2-2 TRBV7-8
CASSLGSEQYF TGTGCCAGCAGCTTGGGGAGCGAGCAGTACTTC - - TRBJ2-7 TRBV11-2
CASSLYLLRTKQETQYF TGTGCCAGCAGCCTCTATTTACTTCGGACAAAACAAGAGACCCAGTACTTC - - TRBJ2-5 TRBV5-4
CASSIWDGAATNEKLFF TGTGCCAGTAGTATCTGGGACGGAGCTGCAACTAATGAAAAACTGTTTTTT - - TRBJ1-4 TRBV19
CASSQGQVWASGNTIYF TGTGCCAGCAGCCAAGGACAGGTTTGGGCCTCTGGAAACACCATATATTTT - TRBD1 TRBJ1-3 TRBV7-6
CASSSTGDRGSPLHF TGTGCCAGTAGTTCCACCGGGGACCGGGGTTCACCCCTCCACTTT few - TRBJ1-6 TRBV19
CAWSEQPVQGPGELFF TGTGCCTGGAGTGAGCAACCCGTACAGGGTCCCGGGGAGCTGTTTTTT once - TRBJ2-2 TRBV30
CASSQGVLAGREETQYF TGCGCCAGCAGCCAAGGCGTACTAGCGGGAAGAGAAGAGACCCAGTACTTC - TRBD2 TRBJ2-5 TRBV4-1
CASSQEGGAYEQYF TGTGCCAGCAGCCAAGAGGGGGGGGCCTACGAGCAGTACTTC - TRBD2 TRBJ2-7 TRBV4-2
CASSPTGGSGNTIYF TGTGCCAGCAGTCCAACAGGGGGCTCTGGAAACACCATATATTTT - TRBD1 TRBJ1-3 TRBV2
CASSPGAESYEQYF TGTGCCAGCAGCCCAGGAGCCGAGTCCTACGAGCAGTACTTC - - TRBJ2-7 TRBV7-2
CASSPDPGGINTGELFF TGCGCCAGCAGCCCCGACCCCGGGGGGATAAACACCGGGGAGCTGTTTTTT - TRBD2 TRBJ2-2 TRBV4-1
CASSLGLAGRSDTQYF TGTGCCAGCAGCCTCGGACTAGCGGGTCGATCAGATACGCAGTATTTT once TRBD2 TRBJ2-3 TRBV14
CASSPSGDSPSGNTIYF TGTGCCAGCAGCCCCTCCGGGGACAGTCCCTCTGGAAACACCATATATTTT once TRBD1 TRBJ1-3 TRBV9
CASSDSELETQYF TGTGCCAGCAGTGATTCGGAATTGGAGACCCAGTACTTC - - TRBJ2-5 TRBV2